This T cell receptor beta chain is from a study of Ad26.COV2.S vaccination and SARS-CoV-2 variants. As to treatment: about 20 received Ad26.COV2.S at low or high dose, single or two shots; about 5 received placebo; per-sample allocation not given. Sampling was done on day 63 after the first vaccine or placebo injection. The CDR3 totals 15 residues. From germline, CDR1 is GTSNPN and CDR2 SVGIG (reference sequence). V lost 3 bases and J 7 bases, leaving 21 bases between the germline ends. The table came from immunoSEQ multiplex PCR; TCRdb's copy has only in-frame clones and leaves some out. The repertoire has 400,000 to 450,000 clones, around 90% of them found once; the top ten carry more than 9%.

The sample was peripheral blood, taken in a trial of Ad26.COV2.S vaccine versus placebo. The TCR sequence derives from a person between 18 and 65 years old who received the Ad26.COV2.S COVID-19 vaccine or a placebo. The chain joins TRBV30 to TRBJ2-5; perhaps D is TRBD1 or TRBD2 (5 bases each). The CDR3 DNA reads TGTGCCTGGAGACCAGGGACGGTGGGATGGGGGACCCAGTACTTC. Its translation: CAWRPGTVGWGTQYF.